This T cell receptor (beta chain) was retrieved from a study of patients and donors after allogeneic stem cell transplantation. The sample holds many counts of this clonotype. One entry per CDR3 protein results from TCRdb running MiXCR on the RT-PCR reads. Found here are approximately 170,000 distinct CDR3 sequences, approximately 30% of them singletons; the top ten hold about 3%. Sequenced: blood, either unsorted or a sorted T cell fraction (not recorded which). The sequence came from a human donor who was either an allogeneic HSCT recipient or a stem cell or donor lymphocyte infusion donor (not recorded which). It is not recorded whose cells these are; they may come from a transplant donor.

The CDR3 loop is CAISEWTWMTTNYGYTF. As DNA, the CDR3 is TGTGCCATCAGTGAGTGGACCTGGATGACCACCAACTATGGCTACACCTTC. The chain joins TRBV10-3 to TRBJ1-2; D gene uncertain. With 1 base removed from V and 2 bases from J, the gap between germline ends came to 17 bases. Per germline, CDR1 ENHRY and CDR2 SYGVKD. The CDR3 length is 17 residues.